This passage covers 3 T cell receptor beta chains from one sample sequenced in a study of T-cell reconstitution after alpha-beta-depleted transplantation in children. TCRbeta library construction was performed incorporating unique molecular identifiers. TCRdb independently ran MiXCR on the PCR reads; one entry per CDR3 protein. The sample gives roughly 490,000 distinct CDR3 sequences, over 10% of which show up once; roughly 15% is in the top ten. This sample comprised PBMCs, mostly from graft donor cells, obtained 180 days after TCRalphabeta/CD19-depleted stem cell transplant. Every receptor here comes from a female patient aged 2 to 10 who had a stem cell transplant for aplastic anemia, so the T cells may come from the graft donor.

This clonotype was recorded a few times. The chain couples TRBV4-2 to TRBJ2-7, with TRBD1 as a possible D gene (5 bases). This CDR3 spans 20 amino acids. Between the trimmed V and J ends, which lost 0 bases and 0 bases, there was a span of 24 bases. The germline gives CDR1 LGHNA, CDR2 YNFKEQ. The CDR3 sequence is CASSQESFGAGYRSSYEQYF. CDR3 nucleotide sequence: TGTGCCAGCAGCCAAGAATCTTTTGGGGCTGGCTACCGATCCTCCTACGAGCAGTACTTC.

The V gene is TRBV10-3, the J gene TRBJ2-1; perhaps D is TRBD1 or TRBD2 (6 bases each). Germline V CDR1 and CDR2: ENHRY, SYGVKD. V was cut by 4 bases and J by 8 bases, with 12 bases left in between. The CDR3 contains 13 residues. The CDR3 DNA reads TGTGCCATCAGTGCCGGGGGCGACGATGAGCAGTTCTTC. Protein sequence: CAISAGGDDEQFF.

This clonotype was seen a few times. This chain uses TRBV7-9 with TRBJ2-1, with 10 nucleotides matching TRBD1. This CDR3 is 18 amino acids long. V lost 1 base, J lost 4 bases, and 10 bases stayed unmatched. CDR1 and CDR2 (germline): SEHNR, FQNEAQ (reference sequence). The CDR3 region has the DNA TGTGCCAGCAGCTTAGAGGGACAGGGGAGTTCCCTATACAATGAGCAGTTCTTC. This translates into CASSLEGQGSSLYNEQFF.